Given below is one TCR beta chain in context. This sample stems from a study of shared clonotypes between healthy human individuals. Produced via immunoSEQ multiplex PCR; TCRdb's table is partial and in-frame only. The repertoire holds roughly 2,500,000 clones, with roughly 93% as singletons. The ends lost 1 base at V and 7 bases at J; junction bases unmatched: 13. The CDR3 covers 17 residues. Germline lookup yields CDR1 KGHSH and CDR2 LQKENI. This sequence was found in a man between 18 and 29 years old in good health. Some clones in this sample may be carry-over from other donors' samples. The V gene is TRBV18, the J gene TRBJ1-2; 9 positions match TRBD1. The sequenced sample was naive CD4+ T cells from PBMCs. Documented subset: CD45RA+ positively selected. The CDR3 DNA sequence: TGTGCCAGCTCACCACGGCGGACAGGGGAAGGTATAGGTGGCTACACCTTC. Protein: CASSPRRTGEGIGGYTF.